These 13 T cell receptor beta chains were sequenced from one sample in a study of blood T cell repertoires in COVID-19. The data were produced by immunoSEQ multiplex PCR, yet TCRdb's version contains in-frame clones alone and is incomplete. This repertoire shows under 300,000 clones, approximately 86% found once; its top ten account for 5.5% to 7.5%. Sample: peripheral blood. Every receptor here comes from a woman between 65 and 79 years old with active or convalescent COVID-19.

The V gene is TRBV12-5, the J gene TRBJ1-1; the D gene is possibly TRBD1 (5 bases). Germline-derived CDR1 and CDR2 are LGHNT and FRNRAP. CDR3 length: 14 residues. Trimming pared 5 bases from V and 0 bases from J, leaving 10 bases between. CDR3 protein: CASGAGRMNTEAFF. In nucleotides, the CDR3 is TGTGCTAGTGGTGCAGGGCGCATGAACACTGAAGCTTTCTTT. Together with reference TRBV12-5 and TRBJ1-1, the CDR3 gives the full variable domain: DARVTQTPRHKVTEMGQEVTMRCQPILGHNTVFWYRQTMMQGLELLAYFRNRAPLDDSGMPKDRFSAEMPDATLATLKIQPSEPRDSAVYFCASGAGRMNTEAFFGQGTRLTVV.

V and J are TRBV5-4 and TRBJ2-1, with D perhaps TRBD1 (6 bases). Germline loops: CDR1 SGHNT, CDR2 YYREEE (reference sequence). Deletions cut 0 bases from V and 6 bases from J, with 7 bases between. The CDR3 runs 13 residues. The CDR3, as DNA: TGTGCCAGCAGCTTGGTAGGGGGCAATGAGCAGTTCTTC. Its translation: CASSLVGGNEQFF.

This chain connects TRBV6-5 to TRBJ1-1, with D perhaps matching TRBD1 (5 bases). The germline CDR1 and CDR2 sequences are MNHEY and SVGAGI. CDR3 length: 14 amino acids. With 4 bases removed from V and 4 bases from J, the gap between germline ends came to 13 bases. The CDR3 region is CASSSRGRGTEAFF. CDR3 DNA: TGTGCCAGCAGTTCTAGGGGAAGAGGCACTGAAGCTTTCTTT.

This chain uses TRBV29-1 with TRBJ2-7; 7 bases fit TRBD1. CDR3 length: 13 residues. Trimming at V came to 4 bases and at J to 2 bases, leaving 5 bases not matched to a gene. CDR1 and CDR2 (germline): SQVTM, ANQGSEA. The CDR3 nucleotides read TGCAGCGTTGTGGACAGGCGAACCTACGAGCAGTACTTC. The encoded protein is CSVVDRRTYEQYF.

The CDR3 DNA is TGTGCCACCAGTAGTGGTACAGGTAATCTCCATCGTGAGCAGTTCTTC. It encodes CATSSGTGNLHREQFF. V and J are TRBV24-1 and TRBJ2-1, with a possible D match to TRBD1 (5 bases). The V gene lost 6 bases and the J gene lost 9 bases, with 23 bases spanning the gap. Germline values: CDR1 KGHDR, CDR2 SFDVKD. The CDR3 consists of 16 residues.

V is TRBV7-2 and J is TRBJ1-2; no reliable D call. The CDR3 consists of 14 residues. CDR1 is SGHTA and CDR2 is FQGNSA in the germline V gene. The V gene lost 7 bases and the J gene lost 2 bases, with 14 bases spanning the gap. The CDR3 sequence: CASTPNTGNYGYTF. CDR3 in DNA: TGTGCCAGCACCCCGAACACGGGGAACTATGGCTACACCTTC.

V usage is TRBV9 and J usage is TRBJ1-1, with D unresolved. V was cut by 1 base and J by 5 bases, with 12 bases left in between. There are 14 residues in the CDR3. Germline lookup yields CDR1 SGDLS and CDR2 YYNGEE. CDR3 in amino acids: CASSVTPKTTEAFF. The CDR3 coding sequence is TGTGCCAGCAGCGTAACACCGAAGACTACTGAAGCTTTCTTT.

V and J are TRBV24-1 and TRBJ2-2, with 10 bases that match TRBD1. Germline trimming cut 5 bases from V and 5 bases from J; bases unmatched to any gene: 1. Germline loops: CDR1 KGHDR, CDR2 SFDVKD. This CDR3 spans 14 amino acids. CDR3 region: CATSGQGATGELFF. As DNA, the CDR3 is TGTGCCACCAGTGGACAGGGGGCGACCGGGGAGCTGTTTTTT.

This chain joins TRBV27 and TRBJ2-1; D gene uncertain. Trimming stripped 7 bases from V and 9 bases from J, with 13 bases between. Germline lookup yields CDR1 MNHEY and CDR2 SMNVEV (reference sequence). The CDR3 loop spans 12 amino acids. CDR3 DNA sequence: TGTGCCAGCATATCCTACCAGCGTGAGCAGTTCTTC. Its translation is CASISYQREQFF.

V and J are TRBV7-2 and TRBJ1-2; 7 positions match TRBD1. This CDR3 spans 15 amino acids. V dropped 0 bases and J dropped 6; count of bases not matched to a gene: 7. Germline CDR1 reads SGHTA; CDR2 reads FQGNSA. In DNA form, the CDR3 reads TGTGCCAGCAGCTTAGCTTTCGGGACAGACCATGGCTACACCTTC. Translation gives CASSLAFGTDHGYTF.

The chain recombines TRBV10-3 with TRBJ1-1, with 9 bases aligning to TRBD1. Unmatched junction bases numbered 13, after V lost 6 bases and J lost 5 bases. CDR1 and CDR2 from the germline V gene are ENHRY and SYGVKD. The CDR3 has 16 amino acids. The CDR3 spells CAISEGPGQGTTEAFF. The DNA of the CDR3 is TGTGCCATCAGCGAGGGACCGGGACAGGGCACAACTGAAGCTTTCTTT.

The chain combines TRBV6-5 with TRBJ1-5, with D uncertain. The length of the CDR3 is 14 residues. Germline V lookup: CDR1 MNHEY, CDR2 SVGAGI. The ends were cut back, 11 bases at V and 2 bases at J, with 16 bases in the middle. The CDR3 DNA sequence: TGTGCCGTATCCGAGAGAGCTGGCAATCAGCCCCAGCATTTT. Translating it yields CAVSERAGNQPQHF.

This clone showed up many times. The CDR3 loop reads CASSSTRKGSPLHF. For the CDR3, the DNA is TGTGCCAGCAGCTCTACTCGAAAGGGGTCACCCCTCCACTTT. This chain uses TRBV7-2 with TRBJ1-6; TRBD1 is a possible D gene (5 bases). V was clipped by 4 bases and J by 10 bases, with 14 bases between them. This CDR3 has 14 amino acids. Germline CDR1 SGHTA, CDR2 FQGNSA.